These 8 T cell receptor beta chains share one sample of origin, sequenced in a study of blood T cell repertoires in COVID-19 (dated by TCRdb to 2018 to 2021). Library method: the immunoSEQ multiplex PCR assay. The immuneACCESS repertoire file appears here via TCRdb, limited to in-frame rearrangements. These files lack a portion of the clones; in checked studies, under half of the deficit traces to unresolved V genes, and the cause of the others is not known. This sample is represented by around 400,000 clones; roughly 90% of them were singletons. The ten largest clones add up to about 1.2% of the sample. Sequenced: peripheral blood. Source of these receptors: a man aged 35 to 55 with acute or convalescent COVID-19.

The rearrangement joins TRBV19 to TRBJ1-5; D may be TRBD1 (5 bases). The V end lost 3 bases, the J end lost 7 bases, and 16 bases lay between the germline ends. The CDR3 totals 15 residues. The V gene's germline CDR1 is LNHDA and CDR2 SQIVND (reference sequence). CDR3 bases: TGTGCCAGTAGTATGGTTCTTGGGGGGGGACAGCCCCAGCATTTT. Protein sequence: CASSMVLGGGQPQHF.

The V gene is TRBV5-5, the J gene TRBJ2-3; 8 bases match TRBD2. Unmatched junction bases numbered 7, after V lost 0 bases and J lost 4 bases. This CDR3 contains 16 residues. Per the germline V gene, CDR1 is SGHKS and CDR2 is YYEKEE (reference sequence). In DNA, the CDR3 is TGTGCCAGCAGCTTGGCCGGGAGGGGGGTCGCAGATACGCAGTATTTT. Its translation is CASSLAGRGVADTQYF.

This chain uses TRBV7-9 with TRBJ2-3; 7 bases match TRBD1. V was pared by 2 bases and J by 2 bases, with 4 bases of the junction left unmatched. Germline V gene sequence: CDR1 SEHNR, CDR2 FQNEAQ (reference sequence). The CDR3 is 15 amino acids. The CDR3 DNA is TGTGCCAGCAGCTTATGGGACAGCCACACAGATACGCAGTATTTT. It translates to CASSLWDSHTDTQYF.

This chain connects TRBV2 to TRBJ1-4, with no clear D. The germline CDR1 and CDR2 sequences are SNHLY and FYNNEI. Trimming took 5 bases from V and 7 from J, leaving 11 bases between them. The length of the CDR3 is 13 residues. The CDR3 DNA reads as TGTGCCAGCAGTCTAACCGGAGGTGAAAAACTGTTTTTT. Residues: CASSLTGGEKLFF.

This chain connects TRBV2 to TRBJ1-4, with D maybe TRBD1 (5 bases). Between the trimmed V and J ends, which lost 7 bases and 7 bases, there was a span of 7 bases. The CDR3 spans 11 residues. Per germline, CDR1 SNHLY and CDR2 FYNNEI. The CDR3 coding sequence is TGTGCCAGCACAGGGTCTGAAAAACTGTTTTTT. Protein sequence: CASTGSEKLFF.

A single count supports this clone. The chain joins TRBV9 to TRBJ2-1; D is possibly TRBD1 (5 bases). The CDR3 has 13 amino acids. CDR1 and CDR2 from the germline V gene are SGDLS and YYNGEE. Trimming shortened V by 4 bases and J by 10 bases, and 15 bases separated the two germline ends. The CDR3 loop is CASSPPTDTEQFF. CDR3 bases: TGTGCCAGCAGCCCACCGACAGACACCGAGCAGTTCTTC.

The CDR3 loop reads CASSPGTGPNTGELFF. The DNA for the CDR3 is TGCGCCAGCAGCCCTGGGACAGGCCCTAACACCGGGGAGCTGTTTTTT. The J gene is TRBJ2-2, the V gene TRBV4-3, with 8 bases identical to TRBD1. The CDR3 runs 16 residues. Germline assignment: CDR1 LGHNA and CDR2 YSLEER. Trimming at V came to 4 bases and at J to 2 bases, leaving 6 bases not matched to a gene.

This clone was observed a handful of times. The chain employs TRBV19 and TRBJ2-1; 7 nucleotides agree with TRBD2. This CDR3 region has 14 residues. Germline loops: CDR1 LNHDA, CDR2 SQIVND (reference sequence). Unmatched junction bases numbered 16, after V lost 5 bases and J lost 15 bases. CDR3 bases: TGTGCCAGTAGTCCCCCCCCAGCGGGGATTATACTGTTCTTC. Residues: CASSPPPAGIILFF.